The T cell receptor (beta chain) described here comes from a study of blood T cell repertoires in COVID-19. The overall study: Samples taken during acute and convalescent COVID-19 were collected in the United States, Italy and Spain. From T cells, B-cell-depleted T cells, or PBMCs came the material, which was cDNA or gDNA.

Under the authors' procedure: Amplified reference gene primers provided the basis for estimating nucleated cell counts. Profiling relied on immunoSEQ multiplex PCR, and the TCRdb table lists in-frame clones only, not all of them. V and J calls and clone size are given by that table; D and trimming were obtained from the DNA. The data show a few hundred thousand clones, 70% to 90% seen once. Cohorts were determined from participant-reported clinical history. The length of the CDR3 is 16 residues. Per germline, CDR1 SGHNT and CDR2 YYREEE (reference sequence). V was clipped by 3 bases and J by 8 bases, with 23 bases between them.

Sequenced input: PBMCs or T cells enriched from blood (not recorded which). The receptor's source is a man younger than 40 who had recovered from COVID-19. The chain recombines TRBV5-4 with TRBJ1-2; tentative D call: TRBD1 (5 bases). CDR3 in DNA: TGTGCCAGCAGCTCGACGGGTAAGGGGCGCGGCGACGGCTACACCTTC. Translation gives CASSSTGKGRGDGYTF.